This T cell receptor beta chain was recorded in a study of T-cell memory formation after mild COVID-19. Study information: Largely, the TCR clusters proved donor specific. Regarding the study as a whole: The study found contracting CD4+ clones mainly in CM and EM and contracting CD8+ clones in EMRA. Confirmation of SARS-CoV-2 specificity was lacking for second-wave clones peaking day 37. There were some responding clones in pre-infection memory, which suggested that cross-reactive memory had joined.

TCRdb ran MiXCR on the 5' RACE reads and lists one entry per CDR3 protein. The sample shows approximately 560,000 distinct CDR3 sequences, roughly 17% of them seen only once. Concerning this clonotype: The antigen remains undetermined.

This CDR3 is built from 18 residues. J lost 2 bases, V lost 10 bases, and 19 bases had no gene match. Germline lookup yields CDR1 KGHDR and CDR2 SFDVKD. This receptor was identified in an adult woman who had mild COVID-19 (a few samples of this study predate the infection). Cell type and time point are not known. V gene TRBV24-1 combines with J gene TRBJ2-7; TRBD2 agrees at 10 bases. Sequenced sample: PBMCs or a T cell subset sorted from them (not recorded which). CDR3 nucleotide sequence: TGTGCCACGAAGTTGGAACCAACTAGCGGGAAAACTACCTACGAGCAGTACTTC. Translation: CATKLEPTSGKTTYEQYF.